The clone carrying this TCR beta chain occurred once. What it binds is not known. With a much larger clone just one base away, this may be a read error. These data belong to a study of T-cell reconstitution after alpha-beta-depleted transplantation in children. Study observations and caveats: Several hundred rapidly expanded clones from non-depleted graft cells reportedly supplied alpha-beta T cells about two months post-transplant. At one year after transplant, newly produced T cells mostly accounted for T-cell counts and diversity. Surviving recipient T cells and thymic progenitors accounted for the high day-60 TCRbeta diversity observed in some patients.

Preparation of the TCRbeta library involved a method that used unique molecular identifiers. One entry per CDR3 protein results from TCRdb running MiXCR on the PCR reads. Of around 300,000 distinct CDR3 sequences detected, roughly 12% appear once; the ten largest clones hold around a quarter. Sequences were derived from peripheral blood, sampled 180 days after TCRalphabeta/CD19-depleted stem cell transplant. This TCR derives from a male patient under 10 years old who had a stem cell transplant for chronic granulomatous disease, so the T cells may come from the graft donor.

Written as DNA, the CDR3 is TGTGCCTGGAGGCAGGGCAGTAATGAGCGGTTCTTC. Residues: CAWRQGSNERFF. This sequence joins TRBV30 and TRBJ2-1; D is possibly TRBD1 (5 bases). The germline V gene has CDR1 GTSNPN and CDR2 SVGIG (reference sequence). The CDR3 contains 12 residues.